The 29 T cell receptor beta chains presented below share a single source sample, sequenced in a study of T cell responses to AZD1222 COVID-19 vaccine. Using immunoSEQ multiplex PCR, the repertoire was profiled, and TCRdb retains in-frame clones only, with some absent. The repertoire has about 130,000 clones, about 89% of them found once; the top ten carry roughly 1.5%. Source: peripheral blood, taken on day 0 of AZD1222 vaccination. These receptors came from an adult in good health.

This rearrangement joins TRBV28 to TRBJ1-5, with D uncertain. Germline values: CDR1 MDHEN, CDR2 SYDVKM. CDR3 length equals 13 residues. Trimming shortened V by 6 bases and J by 10 bases, and 16 bases separated the two germline ends. The CDR3 sequence is CASRAASAVPQHF. The CDR3 DNA is TGTGCCAGCAGGGCAGCCTCTGCCGTCCCCCAGCATTTT.

This clone was observed a few times. The rearrangement links TRBV7-8 to TRBJ2-3; 15 bases map to TRBD2. Per the germline V gene, CDR1 is SGHVS and CDR2 is FQNEAQ. Trimming took 5 bases from V and 8 from J; bases not matched to a gene: 5. This CDR3 region has 15 residues. The CDR3, as DNA: TGTGCCAGCAGCGCGGGACTAGCGGGAGGTGGTACGCAGTATTTT. Its protein product is CASSAGLAGGGTQYF.

Note on this clone: At one end, the junction sequence differs from germline, possibly due to a read error. At the DNA level, this CDR3 is encoded by other sequences in the same sample as well. The J gene is TRBJ2-3, the V gene TRBV13; 16 nucleotides line up with TRBD2. This CDR3 comprises 19 residues. Germline V gene data show CDR1 as PRHDT and CDR2 as FYEKMQ (reference sequence). CDR3 nucleotides: TGTGCCAGCAGCCTACTAGCGGGACTAGCGGGAGGGAGCACGGATACGCAGTATTTT. As protein: CASSLLAGLAGGSTDTQYF.

The chain combines TRBV11-3 with TRBJ2-7; D is unresolved. Germline V lookup: CDR1 SGHNT, CDR2 YENEEA. The CDR3 is made up of 18 amino acids. V shed 5 bases and J shed 8 bases, with 31 bases lying between them. The CDR3 loop reads CASSHRKIRYKAPLQQYF. CDR3 sequence (DNA): TGTGCCAGCAGCCACAGAAAAATTCGCTACAAAGCCCCTTTACAGCAGTACTTC.

The J gene is TRBJ2-2, the V gene TRBV7-3, with unresolved D. CDR3 length: 12 residues. Germline CDR1 is SGHTA and CDR2 is FQGTGA. V was cut by 3 bases and J by 7 bases, with 6 bases left in between. CDR3 sequence (DNA): TGTGCCAGCAGCTTTGATATCGGGGAGCTGTTTTTT. Protein product: CASSFDIGELFF.

The gene calls are TRBV5-6 and TRBJ2-3, with D hard to call. Trimming left V 1 base short and J 3 bases short, with 6 bases between. Germline V gene sequence: CDR1 SGHDT, CDR2 YYEEEE. The CDR3 extends over 13 amino acids. CDR3 coding DNA: TGTGCCAGCAGCTTGAGTCTTACAGATACGCAGTATTTT. It translates to CASSLSLTDTQYF.

This clone was seen once. The chain combines TRBV16 with TRBJ2-3; 7 nucleotides align to TRBD1. J was trimmed by 3 bases and V by 4 bases; bases with no gene match: 4. The CDR3 has 14 residues. The germline V gene has CDR1 KGHSY and CDR2 FQNENV. CDR3 sequence (DNA): TGTGCCAGCAGCCTGGGACAGCCTACAGATACGCAGTATTTT. Its protein product is CASSLGQPTDTQYF.

This sequence joins TRBV6-5 and TRBJ2-7, with TRBD1 identical over 7 bases. Germline values: CDR1 MNHEY, CDR2 SVGAGI. J gave up 4 bases and V 5 bases, and 8 bases lay outside the gene matches. The CDR3 is 14 residues long. CDR3 loop: CASSLGTAAYEQYF. The CDR3 bases are TGTGCCAGCAGTCTCGGGACAGCTGCTTACGAGCAGTACTTC.

V gene TRBV19 combines with J gene TRBJ2-1, with unresolved D. The germline CDR1 and CDR2 sequences are LNHDA and SQIVND (reference sequence). V lost 1 base, J lost 8 bases, and 6 bases lay in between. The CDR3 sequence is 12 residues long. The CDR3 sequence: CASSIVQDEQFF. CDR3 in DNA: TGTGCCAGTAGTATAGTTCAGGATGAGCAGTTCTTC. Together with reference TRBV19 and TRBJ2-1, the CDR3 gives the full variable domain: DGGITQSPKYLFRKEGQNVTLSCEQNLNHDAMYWYRQDPGQGLRLIYYSQIVNDFQKGDIAEGYSVSREKKESFPLTVTSAQKNPTAFYLCASSIVQDEQFFGPGTRLTVL.

The genes are TRBV7-8 and TRBJ1-2; 9 nucleotides agree with TRBD1. Trimming cost V 5 bases and J 8 bases; bases outside gene matches: 6. This CDR3 comprises 13 residues. The germline CDR1 and CDR2 sequences are SGHVS and FQNEAQ. The CDR3 sequence is CASSRGTGYGYTF. The CDR3 bases are TGTGCCAGCAGCCGCGGGACAGGGTACGGCTACACCTTC.

The chain combines TRBV7-8 with TRBJ1-5, with TRBD1 as a possible D gene (6 bases). V shed 3 bases and J shed 0 bases, with 12 bases lying between them. Germline V gene sequence: CDR1 SGHVS, CDR2 FQNEAQ. This CDR3 comprises 16 residues. The CDR3 DNA reads TGTGCCAGCAGCTTCCTAGGACAGTATAGCAATCAGCCCCAGCATTTT. Protein product: CASSFLGQYSNQPQHF.

The chain links TRBV10-3 to TRBJ1-4; D is perhaps TRBD1 (5 bases). Trimming stripped 6 bases from V and 8 bases from J, with 34 bases between. CDR1 and CDR2 (germline): ENHRY, SYGVKD. CDR3 size: 20 residues. CDR3 nucleotide sequence: TGTGCCATCAGGGAGGCAGGGCCAGCGGTAAAATCCCTCCAACTAGAAAAACTGTTTTTT. Translation gives CAIREAGPAVKSLQLEKLFF.

A few counts support this clone. The J gene is TRBJ2-7, the V gene TRBV9; 8 nucleotides align to TRBD2. The V gene's germline CDR1 is SGDLS and CDR2 YYNGEE. The CDR3 totals 15 residues. The J segment lost 1 base and the V segment lost 4 bases, leaving 7 bases of the junction unmatched. The CDR3 reads CASSSSGGWSYEQYF. In DNA form, the CDR3 reads TGTGCCAGCAGCTCCAGCGGGGGTTGGTCCTACGAGCAGTACTTC.

The chain is built from TRBV5-1 and TRBJ1-4, with D possibly TRBD1 on 6 matching bases. Per the germline V gene, CDR1 is SGHRS and CDR2 is YFSETQ. The V gene lost 2 bases and the J gene lost 8 bases, with 16 bases spanning the gap. The CDR3 totals 15 residues. This chain's CDR3 is CASSFQGGGGEKLFF. The CDR3 nucleotides are TGCGCCAGCAGCTTTCAGGGAGGGGGAGGAGAAAAACTGTTTTTT. Using reference TRBV5-1 and TRBJ1-4 for the parts outside the CDR3, the full variable domain is KAGVTQTPRYLIKTRGQQVTLSCSPISGHRSVSWYQQTPGQGLQFLFEYFSETQRNKGNFPGRFSGRQFSNSRSEMNVSTLELGDSALYLCASSFQGGGGEKLFFGSGTQLSVL.

CDR3 in DNA: TGCGCCAGCAGCCAAGATGAGGGGAATAGCAATCAGCCCCAGCATTTT. This codes for CASSQDEGNSNQPQHF. The V call is TRBV4-1, the J call TRBJ1-5, with D maybe TRBD1 (5 bases). This CDR3 spans 16 amino acids. V was trimmed by 0 bases and J by 0 bases, leaving 9 bases between them. Germline-derived CDR1 and CDR2 are MGHRA and YSYEKL.

The chain uses TRBV27 and TRBJ1-2; D is uncertain. The germline V gene has CDR1 MNHEY and CDR2 SMNVEV (reference sequence). The CDR3 is made up of 13 amino acids. V was trimmed by 3 bases and J by 1 base, leaving 6 bases between them. CDR3 sequence: CASSFSVNYGYTF. As DNA, the CDR3 is TGTGCCAGCAGTTTCTCGGTTAACTATGGCTACACCTTC.

V is TRBV19 and J is TRBJ2-1; TRBD2 matches 8 bases. The CDR3 consists of 18 residues. The germline V gene has CDR1 LNHDA and CDR2 SQIVND (reference sequence). V was pared by 7 bases and J by 3 bases, with 17 bases of the junction left unmatched. CDR3 sequence (DNA): TGTGCCAGTAACAACCGGGGGGGGACCTCTTTATACTACAATGAGCAGTTCTTC. Its translation is CASNNRGGTSLYYNEQFF.

This clone was detected once. The V gene is TRBV5-1, the J gene TRBJ2-7; a weak D match, TRBD2 (6 bases). V lost 5 bases, J lost 3 bases, and 12 bases lay in between. CDR3 length equals 13 residues. CDR1 and CDR2 from the germline V gene are SGHRS and YFSETQ. The CDR3 loop is CASRGGTHYEQYF. DNA of the CDR3: TGCGCCAGCAGGGGGGGTACCCACTACGAGCAGTACTTC.

The chain uses TRBV6-5 and TRBJ1-2; D is undetermined. The CDR3 totals 12 residues. The V end lost 7 bases, the J end lost 3 bases, and 9 bases lay between the germline ends. The germline V gene encodes CDR1 MNHEY and CDR2 SVGAGI. The CDR3 sequence: CASTRVDYGYTF. CDR3 in DNA: TGTGCCAGCACGAGGGTGGACTATGGCTACACCTTC.

This clone was counted once. This chain joins TRBV7-2 and TRBJ2-3; TRBD2 matches 8 bases. From germline, CDR1 is SGHTA and CDR2 FQGNSA. The length of the CDR3 is 14 residues. V was clipped by 1 base and J by 4 bases; unmatched bases: 1. The CDR3 reads CASSLVAGSDTQYF. DNA of the CDR3: TGTGCCAGCAGCTTAGTAGCGGGATCAGATACGCAGTATTTT.

J is TRBJ1-1 and V is TRBV9; 7 bases are shared with TRBD1. From germline, CDR1 is SGDLS and CDR2 YYNGEE. The CDR3 contains 14 residues. V dropped 3 bases and J dropped 0; count of bases not matched to a gene: 2. The CDR3 nucleotides read TGTGCCAGCAGCGAGGGGGCCCTGAACACTGAAGCTTTCTTT. Translation gives CASSEGALNTEAFF. The full variable domain, rest sourced from reference TRBV9 and TRBJ1-1, is DSGVTQTPKHLITATGQRVTLRCSPRSGDLSVYWYQQSLDQGLQFLIQYYNGEERAKGNILERFSAQQFPDLHSELNLSSLELGDSALYFCASSEGALNTEAFFGQGTRLTVV.

The chain recombines TRBV6-2 or TRBV6-3 with TRBJ1-5, with D tentatively TRBD1 (6 bases). The CDR3 consists of 14 residues. Germline CDR1 is MNHEY and CDR2 is SVGEGT. V was cut by 5 bases and J by 6 bases, with 14 bases left in between. CDR3 nucleotides: TGTGCCAGCAGTGGGGACACCCGATTTCAGCCCCAGCATTTT. This gives the protein CASSGDTRFQPQHF.

The chain combines TRBV11-2 with TRBJ2-2; D remains ambiguous. CDR3 length equals 12 residues. The germline V gene encodes CDR1 SGHAT and CDR2 FQNNGV. The V end lost 7 bases, the J end lost 4 bases, and 7 bases lay between the germline ends. CDR3 protein: CASTRATGELFF. The CDR3 nucleotides read TGTGCCAGCACCAGAGCCACCGGGGAGCTGTTTTTT.

On this clone itself: A junction end diverges from the germline sequence, so it may reflect a read error. The V call is TRBV7-2, the J call TRBJ2-7; 13 nucleotides line up with TRBD2. The CDR3 is made up of 15 amino acids. In germline, CDR1 is SGHTA, CDR2 FQGNSA. In DNA, the CDR3 is TGTGCCAGCAGCTTAGCGTCGGTAGGGACTAGCGGGACGAACTTC. It translates to CASSLASVGTSGTNF.

This sequence joins TRBV4-2 and TRBJ2-4, with D possibly TRBD2 on 6 matching bases. CDR3 size: 18 residues. V was pared by 1 base and J by 1 base, with 17 bases between. Germline values: CDR1 LGHNA, CDR2 YNFKEQ. The CDR3 loop reads CASSQGVRGKIAKNIQYF. The CDR3, as DNA: TGTGCCAGCAGCCAAGGCGTCCGCGGGAAGATCGCCAAAAACATTCAGTACTTC.

V and J are TRBV27 and TRBJ1-5, with D perhaps matching TRBD1 (6 bases). The length of the CDR3 is 14 residues. Germline CDR1 MNHEY, CDR2 SMNVEV (reference sequence). V shed 6 bases and J shed 5 bases, with 14 bases lying between them. The CDR3: CASSPRTADQPQHF. The CDR3 nucleotides read TGTGCCAGCAGCCCCAGGACAGCTGATCAGCCCCAGCATTTT.

Concerning this clone itself: The sample carries other DNA sequences with the same CDR3. J is TRBJ1-5 and V is TRBV18; perhaps TRBD1 as D (5 bases). The germline V gene encodes CDR1 KGHSH and CDR2 LQKENI. The V and J ends lost 6 bases and 4 bases respectively, with 10 bases between them. The CDR3 is made up of 13 amino acids. The CDR3, as DNA: TGTGCCAGCTCTCCGGGGGAGAATCAGCCCCAGCATTTT. Translation gives CASSPGENQPQHF.

The chain joins TRBV28 to TRBJ2-7; possibly TRBD1 for D (5 bases). V dropped 10 bases and J dropped 2 bases, with 18 bases sitting between them. The CDR3 runs 14 residues. Per germline, CDR1 MDHEN and CDR2 SYDVKM. In DNA, the CDR3 is TGTGCCACCGGTAGCCAGGGTTCCCCCTACGAGCAGTACTTC. Protein: CATGSQGSPYEQYF.

The count of this clone is one. V gene TRBV11-2 combines with J gene TRBJ1-2; TRBD1 aligns across 7 bases. CDR1 is SGHAT, CDR2 FQNNGV, per germline. The trim removed 1 base at V and 4 bases at J, leaving 15 bases unmatched. The CDR3 sequence is 18 residues long. This CDR3 is CASSLGTGGTKLRYGYTF. The DNA of the CDR3 is TGTGCCAGCAGCTTAGGGACAGGTGGTACGAAGCTCCGCTATGGCTACACCTTC.